These T cell receptor beta chains were read from a single sample in a study of cytomegalovirus exposure and HLA in healthy donors. Assay: immunoSEQ multiplex PCR; the TCRdb copy retains only in-frame clones and omits some. The repertoire holds about 59,000 clones, with roughly four fifths as singletons. The material sequenced was PBMCs. The receptor set was obtained from a human donor in good health. Each CDR3 is given with its conserved first and last residue. Fields, in order: V gene, J gene, CDR3 protein.

>TRBV25-1|TRBJ2-1
CASSEPGLATQRDEQFF
>TRBV12-2|TRBJ2-7
CASRLAFRSSGSLFEQYF
>TRBV5-1|TRBJ2-5
CASSSTGFQETQYF
>TRBV6-4|TRBJ2-1
CASSDSASTPNEQFF
>TRBV28|TRBJ1-4
CASSSGQTNEKLFF
>TRBV6-1|TRBJ2-1
CASSESVYNEQFF
>TRBV5-6|TRBJ2-1
CASSPRGGEQFF
>TRBV4-3|TRBJ2-7
CASSQAYWFTSRDRVSNEQYF
>TRBV10-3|TRBJ1-2
CAISESVGGLYGYTF
>TRBV18|TRBJ1-1
CASSPGLNTEAFF
>TRBV7-3|TRBJ1-1
CASSPSGVAKENRGRRTEAFF
>TRBV20-1|TRBJ1-2
CSARTGEGYTF
>TRBV25-1|TRBJ2-7
CASSDRDRSSYEQYF
>TRBV6-1|TRBJ1-5
CASSDIPQGYQPQHF
>TRBV4-3|TRBJ2-1
CASSQDWHGTGIYNEQFF
>TRBV4-3|TRBJ2-1
CASSQLLAGEFAEQFF
>TRBV5-1|TRBJ2-3
CASSSTSGGGDTQYF
>TRBV9|TRBJ1-2
CASTTGNNYGYTF
>TRBV21-1|TRBJ1-1
CASSKDRVWGTEAFF
>TRBV14|TRBJ2-5
CASRRELVETQYF
>TRBV10-3|TRBJ2-3
CAISGQDADTQYF
>TRBV11-3|TRBJ2-7
CASSLADMVNEQYF
>TRBV28|.
CASSVVGGALEQYF
>TRBV13|TRBJ1-6
CASSFGPPVHYNSPLHF
>TRBV6-5|TRBJ2-7
CASSRAGTYEQYF
>TRBV5-5|TRBJ1-5
CASSRTGGSNQPQHF
>TRBV13|TRBJ2-7
CASSGDPGQGEGNEQYF